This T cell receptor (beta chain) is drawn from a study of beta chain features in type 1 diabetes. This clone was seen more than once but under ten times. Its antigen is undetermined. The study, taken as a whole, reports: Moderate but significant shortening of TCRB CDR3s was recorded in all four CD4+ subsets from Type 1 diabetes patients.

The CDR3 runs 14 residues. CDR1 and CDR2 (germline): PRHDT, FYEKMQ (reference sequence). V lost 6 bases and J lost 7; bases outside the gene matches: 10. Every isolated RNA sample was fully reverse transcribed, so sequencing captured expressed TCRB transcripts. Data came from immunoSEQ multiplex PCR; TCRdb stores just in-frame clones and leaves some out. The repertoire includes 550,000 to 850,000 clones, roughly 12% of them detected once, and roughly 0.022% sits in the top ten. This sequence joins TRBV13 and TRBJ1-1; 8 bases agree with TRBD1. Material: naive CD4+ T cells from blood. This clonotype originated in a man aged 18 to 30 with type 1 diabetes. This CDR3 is CASSRRTGRYEAFF. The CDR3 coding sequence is TGTGCCAGCAGTCGAAGGACAGGGCGTTATGAAGCTTTCTTT.